This TCR beta chain was captured in a study of OX40 agonist ivuxolimab in advanced cancers. Study at large: The eligibility criteria allowed prior anti-PD-1, anti-PD-L1 or anti-CTLA-4 therapy, and approximately 42% had some. General study points: Expanded clones tended on average to be more numerous among CD8+ T cells than CD4+.

TCRdb's table, derived via immunoSEQ multiplex PCR, lists solely in-frame clones and lacks some. This table holds approximately 26,000 clones, about four fifths found once. This clone is classed as medium-sized. Its cognate antigen is unknown. Autoimmune disease history or systemic immunosuppression led to patients being barred. The investigators sampled blood at baseline, at cycle 4 day 1, and at cycle 7 day 1. V lost 1 base to trimming and J lost 8 bases, with 8 bases between them. Looked up from germline, CDR1 is LNHDA and CDR2 is SQIVND (reference sequence). This CDR3 contains 12 residues. The chain carries TRBV19 and TRBJ1-1; D is undetermined. The clonotype comes from an adult with an advanced solid tumor such as melanoma, head and neck, liver or kidney cancer. The starting material was CD4+ or CD8+ T cells sorted from blood, obtained in a trial of the OX40 agonist ivuxolimab. This CDR3 is CASSIGGGEAFF. Here the CDR3 DNA reads TGTGCCAGTAGTATAGGGGGAGGAGAAGCTTTCTTT.